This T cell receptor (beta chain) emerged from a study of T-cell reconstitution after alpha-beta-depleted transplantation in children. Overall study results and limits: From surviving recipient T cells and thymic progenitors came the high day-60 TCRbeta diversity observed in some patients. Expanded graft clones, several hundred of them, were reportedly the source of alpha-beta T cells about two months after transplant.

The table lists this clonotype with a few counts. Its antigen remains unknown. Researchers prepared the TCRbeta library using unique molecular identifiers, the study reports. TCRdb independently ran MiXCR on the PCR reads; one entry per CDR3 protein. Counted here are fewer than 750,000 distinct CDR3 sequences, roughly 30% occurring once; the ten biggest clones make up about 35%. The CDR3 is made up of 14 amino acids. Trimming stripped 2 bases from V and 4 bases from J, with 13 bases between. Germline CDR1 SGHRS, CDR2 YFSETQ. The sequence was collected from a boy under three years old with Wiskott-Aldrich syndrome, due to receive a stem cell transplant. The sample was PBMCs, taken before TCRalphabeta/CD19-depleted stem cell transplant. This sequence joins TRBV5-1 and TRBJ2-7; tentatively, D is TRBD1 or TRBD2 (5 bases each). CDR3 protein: CASSLTGTSYEQYF. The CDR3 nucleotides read TGCGCCAGCAGCTTAACCGGGACCTCATACGAGCAGTACTTC.